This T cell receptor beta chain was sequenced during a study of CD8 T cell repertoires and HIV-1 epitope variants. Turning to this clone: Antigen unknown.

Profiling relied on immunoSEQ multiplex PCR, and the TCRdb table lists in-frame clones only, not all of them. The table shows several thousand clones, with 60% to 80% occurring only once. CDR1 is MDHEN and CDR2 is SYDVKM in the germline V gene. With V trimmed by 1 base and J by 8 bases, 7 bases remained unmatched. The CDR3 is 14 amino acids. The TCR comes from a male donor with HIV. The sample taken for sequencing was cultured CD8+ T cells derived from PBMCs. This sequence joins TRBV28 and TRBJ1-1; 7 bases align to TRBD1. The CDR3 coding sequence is TGTGCCAGCAGTTTATACAGGGGCCAGGAGGAAGCTTTCTTT. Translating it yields CASSLYRGQEEAFF.